This TCR beta chain appears in the sequencing data of a study of OX40 agonist ivuxolimab in advanced cancers. With V trimmed by 10 bases and J by 5 bases, 19 bases remained unmatched. Germline CDR1 and CDR2: LNHDA and SQIVND (reference sequence). The CDR3 covers 16 residues. The table came from immunoSEQ multiplex PCR; TCRdb's copy has only in-frame clones and leaves some out. The sample has roughly 53,000 clones; about 88% are singletons. The material was CD4+ or CD8+ T cells sorted from blood, obtained in a trial of the OX40 agonist ivuxolimab. This chain connects TRBV19 to TRBJ2-5, with 7 bases that match TRBD1. This receptor was obtained from an adult with an advanced solid tumor such as melanoma, head and neck, liver or kidney cancer. DNA of the CDR3: TGTGCCACCTCCTGGGGGACAGACTCCGGTTCGGAGACCCAGTACTTC. This codes for CATSWGTDSGSETQYF.